The rows below give T cell receptor beta chains drawn from one sample of a study of OX40 agonist ivuxolimab in advanced cancers. Using immunoSEQ multiplex PCR, the repertoire was profiled, and TCRdb retains in-frame clones only, with some absent. The sample yields 40,000 to 45,000 clones, about 85% seen once. Sequenced here: CD4+ or CD8+ T cells sorted from blood, sampled in a trial of the OX40 agonist ivuxolimab. All receptors come from an adult with an advanced solid tumor such as melanoma, head and neck, liver or kidney cancer. The CDR3 runs from the conserved cysteine through the conserved F or W.

j_gene | len | v_gene | CDR3aa
TRBJ1-5 | 16 | TRBV19 | CASSNRDRGLQEPQHF
TRBJ2-3 | 16 | TRBV5-4 | CASSWRLAGVSDTQYF
TRBJ1-1 | 16 | TRBV5-1 | CASSTDRPGVGTEAFF
TRBJ2-4 | 21 | TRBV4-1 | CASSRPKPGLAGIVAKNIQYF
TRBJ2-7 | 14 | TRBV7-2 | CASSLVLGPSEQYF
TRBJ2-7 | 16 | TRBV29-1 | CSADGGLGGGRYEQYF
TRBJ1-5 | 12 | TRBV19 | CASSIDEQPQHF
TRBJ1-2 | 12 | TRBV29-1 | CSAGGGGYGYTF
TRBJ2-7 | 15 | TRBV7-9 | CASSRSGRKTYEQYF
TRBJ2-7 | 15 | TRBV19 | CASSIAGEVSYEQYF
TRBJ1-1 | 14 | TRBV6-5 | CASRYPGANTEAFF
TRBJ1-2 | 13 | TRBV2 | CASSGTGTYGYTF
TRBJ2-2 | 13 | TRBV7-2 | CASSFAYTGELFF
TRBJ1-3 | 14 | TRBV12-5 | CASGKQAPGNTIYF
TRBJ1-2 | 13 | TRBV27 | CASSLQGNYGYTF
TRBJ1-1 | 14 | TRBV10-3 | CAITGQELGTEAFF
TRBJ1-4 | 15 | TRBV4-3 | CASSPRVNTNEKLFF
TRBJ1-5 | 14 | TRBV15 | CATSPDKNNQPQHF
TRBJ2-1 | 13 | TRBV21-1 | CASPGLADNEQFF
TRBJ2-1 | 11 | TRBV7-2 | CASSDTVTSFF
TRBJ2-3 | 14 | TRBV6-1 | CASRLGTSTDTQYF
TRBJ1-1 | 16 | TRBV5-6 | CASRTLLGVFDTEAFF
TRBJ1-4 | 13 | TRBV6-1 | CASRGGIAWGLFF
TRBJ2-5 | 17 | TRBV5-1 | CASSPATGLLAGGTQYF
TRBJ1-3 | 14 | TRBV6-5 | CASSWGGTGNTIYF
TRBJ1-4 | 11 | TRBV11-2 | CASSWGEKLFF
TRBJ1-1 | 14 | TRBV9 | CASSPRTGNTEAFF
TRBJ2-7 | 13 | TRBV28 | CASLSGSSYEQYF
TRBJ2-7 | 13 | TRBV7-7 | CASSLRTGGEQYF
TRBJ2-5 | 15 | TRBV27 | CASSLRSGGQETQYF
TRBJ1-2 | 15 | TRBV6-6 | CASSYPPRENYGYTF
TRBJ2-7 | 13 | TRBV5-5 | CASSLGAGYEQYF
TRBJ2-5 | 16 | TRBV11-2 | CASSFFVAGVGETQYF
TRBJ1-1 | 14 | TRBV5-4 | CASSLSQAGTEAFF
TRBJ2-1 | 11 | TRBV9 | CASSPPPEQFF
TRBJ2-5 | 13 | TRBV5-1 | CASREGQQETQYF
TRBJ2-1 | 11 | TRBV25-1 | CASSEIYEQFF
TRBJ1-2 | 14 | TRBV4-3 | CASSQGLAGYGYTF
TRBJ1-2 | 13 | TRBV7-2 | CASSSDRRYGYTF
TRBJ2-3 | 16 | TRBV7-8 | CASSGGAGRSTDTQYF
TRBJ1-1 | 15 | TRBV5-4 | CASSSQKGRNTEAFF
TRBJ2-1 | 17 | TRBV15 | CATSHGEWGAQIHRQFF
TRBJ2-1 | 15 | TRBV2 | CARLLIGTSYNEQFF
TRBJ1-1 | 14 | TRBV30 | CAWSVGTENTEAFF
TRBJ2-1 | 17 | TRBV19 | CASSIGLAGGFGNEQFF
TRBJ2-1 | 15 | TRBV9 | CASSFTSGSYNEQFF
TRBJ2-3 | 16 | TRBV5-8 | CASSPQLGLYTDTQYF
TRBJ1-2 | 9 | TRBV20-1 | CSAPGGYTF
TRBJ2-1 | 14 | TRBV5-1 | CATRTSPLANEQFF
TRBJ1-2 | 15 | TRBV6-5 | CASSYSDSYHYGYTF
TRBJ2-1 | 14 | TRBV7-9 | CASSSLVAGNEQFF
TRBJ1-1 | 12 | TRBV6-6 | CASSPALTEAFF
TRBJ1-4 | 14 | TRBV7-6 | CASSLYATNEKLFF
TRBJ2-7 | 16 | TRBV19 | CASSINSFGQTYEQYF
TRBJ1-5 | 13 | TRBV30 | CAWSGGPNQPQHF